These 14 T cell receptor beta chains came from one sample sequenced in a study of a mutant IDH1 vaccine in newly diagnosed glioma. Generated by immunoSEQ multiplex PCR, the TCRdb table keeps only in-frame clones and is missing some. This table holds 40,000 to 45,000 clones, under 80% found once. Antigens for these TCRs are unknown. The time point was: week 23, last vaccination. Every vaccination contained 300 ug of the mutant IDH1 20-mer peptide and was paired with topical imiquimod. The sequences come from PBMCs, collected from a glioma patient whose treatment included an IDH1 peptide vaccine. The receptors shown here come from a man aged 45-65 years with glioma.

The genes are TRBV6-1 and TRBJ1-1; a possible D gene is TRBD1 (5 bases). Germline CDR1 and CDR2: MNHNS and SASEGT. Trimming stripped 8 bases from V and 1 base from J, with 11 bases between. The CDR3 extends over 13 amino acids. CDR3 sequence (DNA): TGTGCCAGCCGTCGACAGACGAACACTGAAGCTTTCTTT. This translates into CASRRQTNTEAFF.

This chain links TRBV5-1 with TRBJ2-5; 7 bases are a match to TRBD2. Germline lookup yields CDR1 SGHRS and CDR2 YFSETQ. V lost 1 base to trimming and J lost 5 bases; unmatched junction nucleotides: 5. The CDR3 sequence is 14 residues long. CDR3 sequence: CASSLTSERETQYF. As DNA, the CDR3 is TGCGCCAGCAGCTTGACTAGCGAGAGGGAGACCCAGTACTTC.

This chain links TRBV2 with TRBJ1-4; no firm D call. The CDR3 runs to 15 residues. Germline loops: CDR1 SNHLY, CDR2 FYNNEI. V shed 7 bases and J shed 6 bases, with 18 bases lying between them. The CDR3 region is CASNSARNGYEKLFF. CDR3 nucleotides: TGTGCCAGCAACTCGGCGAGGAACGGCTATGAAAAACTGTTTTTT.

The rearrangement uses TRBV6-1 and TRBJ1-6, with a tentative D call TRBD1 (5 bases). V was trimmed by 6 bases and J by 7 bases, leaving 13 bases between them. CDR1 MNHNS and CDR2 SASEGT come from the germline V gene. There are 14 residues in the CDR3. This CDR3 is CASSPGGGNSPLHF. The CDR3 nucleotides read TGTGCCAGCAGCCCCGGGGGTGGAAATTCACCCCTCCACTTT.

CDR3 nucleotide sequence: TGTGCCAGCATAGGGGGGAGATCATATGCGCCCCTGCACAATGAGCAGTTCTTC. Translated, it gives CASIGGRSYAPLHNEQFF. The chain carries TRBV21-1 and TRBJ2-1. TRBV21-1 corresponds to a pseudogene. The CDR3 spans 18 residues.

The CDR3 sequence: CASSTGDYEQYF. The CDR3 bases are TGTGCCAGCAGCACAGGGGACTACGAGCAGTACTTC. This chain connects TRBV7-9 to TRBJ2-7; 7 bases fit TRBD1. The germline V gene encodes CDR1 SEHNR and CDR2 FQNEAQ (reference sequence). After removal of 5 bases from V and 3 bases from J, the junction contained 1 base not matched to a gene. The CDR3 sequence is 12 residues long.

J is TRBJ2-1 and V is TRBV18; TRBD1 matches 7 bases. The ends lost 3 bases at V and 9 bases at J; junction bases unmatched: 5. The CDR3 covers 13 residues. The germline V gene has CDR1 KGHSH and CDR2 LQKENI. CDR3 DNA: TGTGCCAGCTCACCGACAGGGAAGGGTGAGCAGTTCTTC. This translates into CASSPTGKGEQFF.

The CDR3 here is CASSTWGGEETQYF. CDR3 nucleotides: TGCGCCAGCAGCACCTGGGGGGGGGAAGAGACCCAGTACTTC. The chain joins TRBV5-1 to TRBJ2-5, with 7 positions matching TRBD2. Germline V CDR1 and CDR2: SGHRS, YFSETQ. Germline trimming cut 4 bases from V and 3 bases from J; bases unmatched to any gene: 6. The CDR3 spans 14 residues.

This chain links TRBV19 with TRBJ1-1, with D tentatively TRBD1 (6 bases). The CDR3 totals 15 residues. V was shortened by 2 bases and J by 4 bases, with 14 bases between the two germline ends. Germline-derived CDR1 and CDR2 are LNHDA and SQIVND (reference sequence). The CDR3 loop is CASSITRTVSTEAFF. The CDR3 DNA sequence: TGTGCCAGTAGTATAACCCGGACAGTCTCCACTGAAGCTTTCTTT.

The V and J genes are TRBV7-2 and TRBJ2-7, with 9 nucleotides matching TRBD1. Germline V lookup: CDR1 SGHTA, CDR2 FQGNSA. The CDR3 has 15 amino acids. V shed 4 bases and J 1 base; nucleotides not matched to a gene: 5. Written as DNA, the CDR3 is TGTGCCAGCAGCTATCTGACAGGGGGGTCCTACGAGCAGTACTTC. Protein: CASSYLTGGSYEQYF.

In regard to this clone: The CDR3 does not close with the conserved phenylalanine or tryptophan, likely indicating a read error. Because the CDR3's place on the DNA is in doubt, the DNA is left out and the CDR3 is given as listed by TCRdb. V is TRBV4-3 and J is TRBJ1-3; whether TRBD1, the table's D call, matches the DNA was not checked. CDR1 and CDR2 (germline): LGHNA, YSLEER. The CDR3 region is 8 residues in length, termini included. The CDR3 sequence: CASSQSSR.

The chain recombines TRBV30 with TRBJ1-5; D gene unclear. Germline V gives CDR1 GTSNPN, CDR2 SVGIG (reference sequence). Trimming cost V 0 bases and J 7 bases, with 13 bases left between them. CDR3 length: 14 residues. In DNA, the CDR3 is TGTGCCTGGAGTGTACAGCTTGGAGGACAGCCCCAGCATTTT. It yields the protein CAWSVQLGGQPQHF.

This sequence joins TRBV30 and TRBJ2-1, with TRBD2 as a possible D gene (6 bases). This CDR3 contains 14 residues. Trimming left V 3 bases short and J 6 bases short, with 15 bases between. The V gene's germline CDR1 is GTSNPN and CDR2 SVGIG (reference sequence). CDR3 loop: CAWSPGGIVNEQFF. CDR3 sequence (DNA): TGTGCCTGGAGCCCCGGGGGAATAGTCAATGAGCAGTTCTTC.

This clone was counted a single time. The rearrangement uses TRBV6-5 and TRBJ2-3, with no clear D. Trimming removed 7 bases from V and 4 bases from J, with 9 bases in between. The germline CDR1 and CDR2 sequences are MNHEY and SVGAGI. This CDR3 is built from 12 residues. The CDR3 nucleotides are TGTGCCAGCACCGACTTGGCAGATACGCAGTATTTT. As protein: CASTDLADTQYF.